This T cell receptor (beta chain) was sequenced during a study of blood T cells in healthy people across ages. Using a J-beta primer mix together with a sample-barcoded 5' primer, a second PCR was run for about 6 to 11 cycles. MiXCR, applied by TCRdb to the 5' RACE reads, yields one record per CDR3 protein. Here the sample spans roughly 680,000 distinct CDR3 sequences, over 45% being singletons. The receptor was derived from a woman aged 55-70 years in good health. The sample consisted of blood.

The CDR3 spells CASSFFGTGIAGYTF. CDR3 bases: TGTGCCAGCAGTTTTTTTGGGACAGGGATTGCTGGCTACACCTTC. This chain connects TRBV12-3 or TRBV12-4 to TRBJ1-2; 9 nucleotides agree with TRBD1. The V segment lost 3 bases and the J segment 7 bases; nucleotides outside the gene matches: 9. The CDR3 is 15 amino acids.